These 17 T cell receptor beta chains originate from one sample sequenced in a study of OX40 agonist ivuxolimab in advanced cancers. Profiled with immunoSEQ multiplex PCR; TCRdb holds only in-frame clones, not every one. The table lists around 10,000 clones, about 66% of them singletons. Sequences were derived from CD4+ or CD8+ T cells sorted from blood, sampled in a trial of the OX40 agonist ivuxolimab. These receptors were collected from an adult with an advanced solid tumor such as melanoma, head and neck, liver or kidney cancer.

The J gene is TRBJ2-7, the V gene TRBV14; D gene ambiguous. V was trimmed by 2 bases and J by 1 base, leaving 12 bases between them. The germline CDR1 and CDR2 sequences are SGHDN and FVKESK. This CDR3 is 15 amino acids long. CDR3 sequence (DNA): TGTGCCAGCAGCCAACTCGACGGGCCGTCCTACGAGCAGTACTTC. Amino acids: CASSQLDGPSYEQYF.

The chain recombines TRBV11-3 with TRBJ1-3, with D perhaps TRBD1 (6 bases). Trimming took 7 bases from V and 2 from J, leaving 15 bases between them. From germline, CDR1 is SGHNT and CDR2 YENEEA. The CDR3 is 15 residues long. CDR3 DNA sequence: TGTGCCAGCAACGCAAACCAGGGGCCTGGAAACACCATATATTTT. Encoded protein: CASNANQGPGNTIYF.

This clone is medium-sized. The chain recombines TRBV30 with TRBJ2-2; D is perhaps TRBD1 (6 bases). V lost 0 bases and J lost 3, with 11 bases in between. The germline V gene has CDR1 GTSNPN and CDR2 SVGIG (reference sequence). The CDR3 has 15 amino acids. CDR3 in amino acids: CAWSVRRQDTGELFF. As DNA, the CDR3 is TGTGCCTGGAGTGTAAGGAGACAGGACACCGGGGAGCTGTTTTTT.

The gene calls are TRBV27 and TRBJ2-1, with 11 nucleotides matching TRBD2. CDR3 length equals 14 residues. Germline V gene data show CDR1 as MNHEY and CDR2 as SMNVEV (reference sequence). V dropped 8 bases and J dropped 9; count of bases not matched to a gene: 9. The CDR3 DNA reads as TGTGCCAGCTCAATAGCGGGAGGGCCTTTTGAGCAGTTCTTC. Translated, it gives CASSIAGGPFEQFF.

The rearrangement uses TRBV19 and TRBJ1-2, with D maybe TRBD1 (5 bases). The germline V gene encodes CDR1 LNHDA and CDR2 SQIVND (reference sequence). The ends were cut back, 7 bases at V and 0 bases at J, with 12 bases in the middle. This CDR3 comprises 14 residues. The CDR3 protein is CASNPTAANYGYTF. The CDR3 bases are TGTGCCAGTAACCCGACAGCTGCTAACTATGGCTACACCTTC.

This clone showed up just once. This rearrangement joins TRBV2 to TRBJ1-1; the D is unclear. The CDR3 loop spans 15 amino acids. V lost 2 bases, J lost 3 bases, and 13 bases lay in between. The germline V gene has CDR1 SNHLY and CDR2 FYNNEI. Written as DNA, the CDR3 is TGTGCCAGCAGTGAATGGATGGGCAAGGACACTGAAGCTTTCTTT. Protein sequence: CASSEWMGKDTEAFF.

This clone is medium-sized by share. The same CDR3 arises from other DNA sequences in this sample as well. The chain employs TRBV29-1 and TRBJ1-1; 10 bases match TRBD1. The trim removed 3 bases at V and 0 bases at J, leaving 4 bases unmatched. The CDR3 extends over 15 amino acids. Germline CDR1 and CDR2: SQVTM and ANQGSEA. The CDR3 nucleotides read TGCAGCGTTGAGGGGGACAGGGGAATGAACACTGAAGCTTTCTTT. It translates to CSVEGDRGMNTEAFF. Full variable domain (missing parts from reference TRBV29-1 and TRBJ1-1): SAVISQKPSRDICQRGTSLTIQCQVDSQVTMMFWYRQQPGQSLTLIATANQGSEATYESGFVIDKFPISRPNLTFSTLTVSNMSPEDSSIYLCSVEGDRGMNTEAFFGQGTRLTVV.

The CDR3 DNA is TGCGCCAGCAGCCCTTGGGGGGGGGCGAACACTGAAGCTTTCTTT. Translating it yields CASSPWGGANTEAFF. This rearrangement joins TRBV4-3 to TRBJ1-1; the D gene is possibly TRBD1 (6 bases). V was shortened by 4 bases and J by 1 base, with 13 bases between the two germline ends. From germline, CDR1 is LGHNA and CDR2 YSLEER. The CDR3 contains 15 residues.

This clone was detected only once. The chain carries TRBV7-8 and TRBJ2-5; perhaps TRBD2 as D (5 bases). The CDR3 extends over 14 amino acids. V was pared by 5 bases and J by 0 bases, with 10 bases between. The germline V gene encodes CDR1 SGHVS and CDR2 FQNEAQ. CDR3 in amino acids: CASSTPGYQETQYF. CDR3 nucleotide sequence: TGTGCCAGCAGCACCCCGGGGTACCAAGAGACCCAGTACTTC.

This rearrangement joins TRBV4-3 to TRBJ2-3, with TRBD1 as a possible D gene (5 bases). Germline V gene data show CDR1 as LGHNA and CDR2 as YSLEER. The V end lost 2 bases, the J end lost 2 bases, and 17 bases lay between the germline ends. This CDR3 contains 17 residues. The CDR3 loop is CASSQLPGAGITDTQYF. DNA for the CDR3: TGCGCCAGCAGCCAACTACCTGGAGCAGGGATCACAGATACGCAGTATTTT.

The chain uses TRBV4-2 and TRBJ1-2; D gene ambiguous. The CDR3 totals 15 residues. V gave up 0 bases and J gave up 0 bases, with 8 bases separating them. CDR1 LGHNA and CDR2 YNFKEQ come from the germline V gene. The CDR3 coding sequence is TGTGCCAGCAGCCAAGAACAGTTTGCTAACTATGGCTACACCTTC. Translated, it gives CASSQEQFANYGYTF.

By its share, this clone is large. CDR3 sequence (DNA): TGTGCCAGCAGTTTATTTAACAGGGCAAACATTCAGTACTTC. It is translated as CASSLFNRANIQYF. This chain connects TRBV28 to TRBJ2-4; D is possibly TRBD1 (6 bases). This CDR3 is 14 amino acids long. V lost 1 base and J lost 6, with 10 bases in between. CDR1 MDHEN and CDR2 SYDVKM come from the germline V gene.

V usage is TRBV5-1 and J usage is TRBJ2-7; D call uncertain. The CDR3 consists of 13 residues. CDR1 and CDR2 (germline): SGHRS, YFSETQ. Trimming took 0 bases from V and 4 from J, leaving 8 bases between them. This chain's CDR3 is CASSLEGTYEQYF. The CDR3 bases are TGCGCCAGCAGCTTGGAGGGAACTTACGAGCAGTACTTC. Based on the CDR3 plus reference TRBV5-1 and TRBJ2-7, the full variable domain is KAGVTQTPRYLIKTRGQQVTLSCSPISGHRSVSWYQQTPGQGLQFLFEYFSETQRNKGNFPGRFSGRQFSNSRSEMNVSTLELGDSALYLCASSLEGTYEQYFGPGTRLTVT.

This chain joins TRBV15 and TRBJ2-3, with 8 positions matching TRBD2. Unmatched junction bases numbered 10, after V lost 10 bases and J lost 4 bases. The germline gives CDR1 LNHNV, CDR2 YYDKDF (reference sequence). This CDR3 spans 14 amino acids. The CDR3 DNA sequence: TGTGCCAGCTCAGCGGGAGAAGGCCCAGATACGCAGTATTTT. Translating it yields CASSAGEGPDTQYF.

The chain carries TRBV19 and TRBJ2-7, with D possibly TRBD2 on 6 matching bases. Germline values: CDR1 LNHDA, CDR2 SQIVND (reference sequence). The germline V and J ends were trimmed by 6 bases and 5 bases, with 14 bases remaining between them. This CDR3 has 13 residues. CDR3 nucleotides: TGTGCCAGTAGGCCGCGGGGCCAAGACGAGCAGTACTTC. Its protein product is CASRPRGQDEQYF. Together with reference TRBV19 and TRBJ2-7, the CDR3 gives the full variable domain: DGGITQSPKYLFRKEGQNVTLSCEQNLNHDAMYWYRQDPGQGLRLIYYSQIVNDFQKGDIAEGYSVSREKKESFPLTVTSAQKNPTAFYLCASRPRGQDEQYFGPGTRLTVT.

The rearrangement links TRBV4-2 to TRBJ2-5; D perhaps matches TRBD2 (6 bases). Trimming left V 2 bases short and J 1 base short, with 11 bases between. The germline gives CDR1 LGHNA, CDR2 YNFKEQ. This CDR3 comprises 15 residues. CDR3 in amino acids: CASSQFVGGQETQYF. DNA for the CDR3: TGTGCCAGCAGCCAATTTGTGGGAGGCCAAGAGACCCAGTACTTC.

This clone has just a few counts. The chain is built from TRBV7-5 and TRBJ2-1; the DNA was not used to check the table's D call, TRBD1. TRBV7-5 is marked as a pseudogene. The CDR3 runs 17 residues. In DNA, the CDR3 is TGTGCCAGAAGCCAAGCATTAGGACAGGGATCCTACAATGAGCAGTTCTTC. This codes for CARSQALGQGSYNEQFF.